The entry below gives a single TCR beta chain sequence along with its context. What it binds is unknown. Method: immunoSEQ multiplex PCR; TCRdb's copy keeps in-frame clones and lacks some. This table has about 82,000 clones, 70% to 90% appearing once. These data belong to a study of glioma-infiltrating T cells after dendritic cell vaccination. Study information: Glioblastoma patients came from Phase I and II dendritic cell vaccination trials. Study-wide results and limits: Higher TCR clonality did not directly relate to longer survival.

V gave up 4 bases and J gave up 7 bases; unmatched junction bases: 7. Germline lookup yields CDR1 SGDLS and CDR2 YYNGEE. The CDR3 runs 14 residues. Here the sequenced sample was blood, taken before dendritic cell vaccination. The clonotype was recovered from a human donor with glioblastoma. The chain joins TRBV9 to TRBJ2-7, with 11 positions matching TRBD1. CDR3 region: CASSPTGTGGEQYF. For the CDR3, the DNA is TGTGCCAGCAGCCCGACCGGGACAGGGGGTGAGCAGTACTTC.